These T cell receptor beta chains were read from a single sample in a study of fetal regulatory T cell absence and autoimmunity. Here immunoSEQ multiplex PCR was the method, and the copy in TCRdb shows in-frame clones only, minus some. This table holds 95,000 or so clones, roughly 78% found once. Sequences were obtained from pancreas tissue. The receptors shown here come from a male donor with IPEX syndrome. Both conserved end residues are part of each CDR3. D genes are given only for firm matches. Rows may omit the clone size; those that give it use once, few, many or a size class.

NA	TRBD2	TRBJ2-5	TRBV13	CASSSGTSGGPLETQYF	TGTGCCAGCAGCTCCGGGACTAGCGGGGGACCTCTAGAGACCCAGTACTTC
NA	TRBD1	TRBJ2-7	TRBV10-3	CAIVPDRGPFEQYF	TGTGCCATCGTCCCCGACAGGGGTCCGTTCGAGCAGTACTTC
NA	TRBD2	TRBJ2-7	TRBV30	CAWSPIAGEAYEQYF	TGTGCCTGGAGTCCCATAGCGGGAGAAGCCTACGAGCAGTACTTC
NA	NA	TRBJ1-4	TRBV30	CAWSEINEKLFF	TGTGCCTGGAGTGAAATAAATGAAAAACTGTTTTTT
few	NA	TRBJ1-6	TRBV7-6	CASSPGTANSPLHF	TGTGCCAGCAGCCCCGGGACGGCCAATTCACCCCTCCACTTT
NA	NA	TRBJ2-2	TRBV6-5	CASSQGSGELFF	TGTGCCAGCAGCCAGGGATCGGGGGAGCTGTTTTTT
few	NA	TRBJ2-1	TRBV1	CTSSLLPRLAFSYNEQFF	TGCACCAGCAGCCTCCTTCCCCGACTAGCCTTCTCCTACAATGAGCAGTTCTTC
NA	TRBD2	TRBJ2-4	TRBV6-6	CASSYSAGENIQYF	TGTGCCAGCAGTTACTCAGCGGGAGAAAACATTCAGTACTTC
NA	NA	TRBJ2-5	TRBV7-9	CASSPGSTTQETQYF	TGTGCCAGCAGCCCCGGATCGACAACCCAAGAGACCCAGTACTTC
NA	NA	TRBJ2-7	TRBV2	CASSDYYSAYEQYF	TGTGCCAGCAGTGACTACTATTCCGCCTACGAGCAGTACTTC
once	NA	TRBJ1-5	TRBV2	CASSEGGPVQPQHF	TGTGCCAGCAGTGAAGGGGGGCCGGTTCAGCCCCAGCATTTT
few	NA	TRBJ2-1	TRBV6-1	CASSEEGGDEQFF	TGTGCCAGCAGTGAGGAGGGGGGCGATGAGCAGTTCTTC
few	NA	TRBJ1-2	TRBV6-5	CASSYSSFYGYTF	TGTGCCAGCAGTTACTCGAGTTTCTATGGCTACACCTTC
once	TRBD1	TRBJ2-5	TRBV7-9	CASSVGQASETQYF	TGTGCCAGCAGCGTCGGACAGGCGTCAGAGACCCAGTACTTC
few	NA	TRBJ2-5	TRBV27	CASSLGRVKTQYF	TGTGCCAGCAGTCTCGGACGGGTAAAGACCCAGTACTTC
NA	TRBD1	TRBJ2-5	TRBV6-5	CASSYQRGRETQYF	TGTGCCAGCAGTTACCAGAGGGGGCGAGAGACCCAGTACTTC
few	NA	TRBJ1-2	TRBV6-5	CASSYSQSYGYTF	TGTGCCAGCAGTTACTCCCAGAGCTATGGCTACACCTTC
few	NA	TRBJ1-5	TRBV7-2	CASSFKGGDQPQHF	TGTGCCAGCAGTTTTAAGGGAGGGGATCAGCCCCAGCATTTT
once	TRBD2	TRBJ2-7	TRBV5-1	CASSPELAGVFYEQYF	TGCGCCAGCAGCCCGGAACTAGCGGGAGTTTTTTACGAGCAGTACTTC
NA	TRBD2	TRBJ2-1	TRBV29-1	CSVDGLAGGWGVYNEQFF	TGCAGCGTTGATGGACTAGCGGGAGGTTGGGGCGTATACAATGAGCAGTTCTTC
NA	NA	TRBJ2-6	TRBV11-3	CASSLQDLSSGANVLTF	TGTGCCAGCAGCTTACAGGATCTAAGCTCTGGGGCCAACGTCCTGACTTTC
NA	TRBD2	TRBJ2-1	TRBV13	CASSWGTSRYNEQFF	TGTGCCAGCAGCTGGGGGACTAGCCGATACAATGAGCAGTTCTTC
NA	NA	TRBJ1-2	TRBV4-1	CASSQEEGGEGYTF	TGCGCCAGCAGCCAAGAAGAGGGAGGAGAAGGCTACACCTTC
NA	NA	TRBJ2-3	TRBV19	CASSNPSLAVTDTQYF	TGTGCCAGTAGTAACCCCTCACTAGCCGTCACAGATACGCAGTATTTT
NA	TRBD2	TRBJ2-1	TRBV10-3	CAISDRRSREGQSSYNEQFF	TGTGCCATCAGTGATCGCAGGTCCCGGGAGGGCCAGAGCTCCTACAATGAGCAGTTCTTC
NA	NA	TRBJ1-1	TRBV27	CASSLTGDTEAFF	TGTGCCAGCAGTTTAACAGGAGACACTGAAGCTTTCTTT
NA	NA	TRBJ1-1	TRBV10-3	CAIREGRGPMNTEAFF	TGTGCCATCAGGGAGGGGCGGGGGCCCATGAACACTGAAGCTTTCTTT
NA	NA	TRBJ2-7	TRBV19	CASSAHRDSSYEQYF	TGTGCCAGTAGTGCCCACAGGGATAGCTCCTACGAGCAGTACTTC
NA	NA	TRBJ2-1	TRBV6-5	CASSYPARNEQFF	TGTGCCAGCAGTTACCCCGCACGCAATGAGCAGTTCTTC
NA	NA	TRBJ2-7	TRBV7-6	CASSLGDLTYEQYF	TGTGCCAGCAGCTTAGGGGACCTCACCTACGAGCAGTACTTC
NA	TRBD2	TRBJ2-1	TRBV5-6	CASSHLAGGPNEQFF	TGTGCCAGCAGCCACCTCGCGGGGGGCCCCAATGAGCAGTTCTTC
NA	TRBD1	TRBJ1-1	TRBV18	CASSPGGQKAFF	TGTGCCAGCTCACCAGGGGGACAGAAAGCTTTCTTT
NA	TRBD2	TRBJ2-3	TRBV7-9	CASRSFHRGGRSDTQYF	TGTGCCAGCCGATCGTTCCACCGGGGGGGCAGGTCAGATACGCAGTATTTT
NA	NA	TRBJ1-2	TRBV25-1	CASSEGGGYTF	TGTGCCAGCAGCGAGGGTGGAGGCTACACCTTC
NA	NA	TRBJ2-7	TRBV6-6	CASSYSRGGRGQYF	TGTGCCAGCAGTTACAGTAGAGGGGGTCGGGGGCAGTACTTC
NA	TRBD1	TRBJ1-2	TRBV5-4	CASSRTGGDYGYTF	TGTGCCAGCAGTCGGACAGGGGGCGACTATGGCTACACCTTC
few	NA	TRBJ2-2	TRBV25-1	CASSATNTGELFF	TGTGCCAGCAGCGCGACGAACACCGGGGAGCTGTTTTTT
once	NA	TRBJ2-3	TRBV4-1	CASSQRRPSDTQYF	TGCGCCAGCAGCCAGAGGAGGCCCTCAGATACGCAGTATTTT
NA	TRBD2	TRBJ2-5	TRBV7-9	CATPSFSNRTGGETQYF	TGTGCCACCCCTTCTTTTAGCAACCGTACGGGAGGAGAGACCCAGTACTTC
NA	NA	TRBJ2-2	TRBV5-3	CARSGAANTGELFF	TGTGCCAGAAGCGGGGCCGCGAACACCGGGGAGCTGTTTTTT
few	NA	TRBJ2-2	TRBV5-6	CASSFGITGELFF	TGTGCCAGCAGCTTCGGCATCACCGGGGAGCTGTTTTTT
NA	NA	TRBJ1-1	TRBV18	CASSQAGSMNTEAFF	TGTGCCAGCTCACAGGCGGGATCCATGAACACTGAAGCTTTCTTT
NA	NA	TRBJ2-1	TRBV15	CATSSAPLQSSYNEQFF	TGTGCCACCAGCAGCGCTCCCCTACAGAGCTCCTACAATGAGCAGTTCTTC
NA	NA	TRBJ2-7	TRBV2	CASELSLRVQYF	TGTGCCAGTGAGCTTTCGCTACGAGTACAGTACTTC
NA	NA	TRBJ2-3	TRBV5-1	CASSLIWTDTQYF	TGCGCCAGCAGCTTAATTTGGACAGATACGCAGTATTTT
NA	TRBD2	TRBJ2-3	TRBV11-1	CASSFGLAGVTDTQYF	TGTGCCAGCAGCTTCGGACTAGCGGGAGTAACAGATACGCAGTATTTT
NA	NA	TRBJ1-2	TRBV7-2	CASSLAPGRNYGYTF	TGTGCCAGCAGCTTAGCCCCAGGACGGAACTATGGCTACACCTTC
NA	NA	TRBJ1-1	TRBV5-4	CASSLGGILQENTEAFF	TGTGCCAGCAGCTTGGGAGGTATTTTGCAGGAGAACACTGAAGCTTTCTTT
few	NA	TRBJ2-2	TRBV5-5	CASSSGRTNTGELFF	TGTGCCAGCAGCTCCGGACGGACCAACACCGGGGAGCTGTTTTTT
NA	NA	TRBJ1-1	TRBV27	CASSLVLGTEAFF	TGTGCCAGCAGTTTGGTCTTGGGCACTGAAGCTTTCTTT
NA	NA	TRBJ2-1	TRBV4-1	CASSQEAGLNNEQFF	TGCGCCAGCAGCCAAGAAGCCGGGCTTAACAATGAGCAGTTCTTC
NA	TRBD2	TRBJ2-1	TRBV7-9	CASSLPTSGAYNEQFF	TGTGCCAGCAGCTTACCGACTAGCGGGGCCTACAATGAGCAGTTCTTC
NA	NA	TRBJ2-2	TRBV27	CASSPDTGELFF	TGTGCCAGCAGCCCGGACACCGGGGAGCTGTTTTTT
NA	TRBD2	TRBJ2-6	TRBV7-9	CASRWGTSGPSSGANVLTF	TGTGCCAGCAGATGGGGGACTAGCGGGCCCAGCTCTGGGGCCAACGTCCTGACTTTC
NA	TRBD1	TRBJ2-7	TRBV10-3	CAIRRGRYEQYF	TGTGCCATCAGGAGGGGGCGTTACGAGCAGTACTTC
NA	NA	TRBJ2-7	TRBV7-8	CASSLGSTGLYEQYF	TGTGCCAGCAGCTTAGGAAGCACAGGCCTCTACGAGCAGTACTTC
NA	TRBD2	TRBJ2-1	TRBV4-2	CASSQELAGGYNEQFF	TGTGCCAGCAGCCAAGAACTAGCGGGAGGTTACAATGAGCAGTTCTTC
NA	NA	TRBJ1-4	TRBV5-4	CASSSPGSTNEKLFF	TGTGCCAGCAGCTCCCCGGGTAGTACTAATGAAAAACTGTTTTTT
NA	TRBD1	TRBJ1-2	TRBV18	CASSPDRGFGYTF	TGTGCCAGCTCACCAGACAGGGGTTTTGGCTACACCTTC
NA	TRBD2	TRBJ2-7	TRBV9	CASSVGSGRASYEQYF	TGTGCCAGCAGCGTAGGGAGCGGGAGGGCATCCTACGAGCAGTACTTC